A selection of T cell receptor beta chains follows, all from one sample in a study of blood T cell repertoires in COVID-19. Sequenced by immunoSEQ multiplex PCR; TCRdb stores in-frame clones only, minus some. The sample contains a few hundred thousand clones, 80% to 90% of which appear only once. The specimen was peripheral blood. The receptors originated from a woman between 50 and 59 years old with COVID-19, enrolled during active disease. Both conserved end residues are part of each CDR3. The D gene is left open where the match is weak. Rows may omit the clone size; those that give it use once, few, many or a size class.

TRBD2	TRBV13	.	15	TRBJ2-5	TGTGCCAGCAGCTTATACGGGAGGAGACAAGAGACCCAGTACTTC	CASSLYGRRQETQYF
.	TRBV3-1/TRBV3-2	.	15	TRBJ2-2	TGTGCCAGCAGCCCGGGACTCCAGGGCGCCGGGGAGCTGTTTTTT	CASSPGLQGAGELFF
.	TRBV19	few	16	TRBJ2-6	TGTGCCAGTAGTAAAATCAGGGGACCAGGGGCCAACGTCCTGACTTTC	CASSKIRGPGANVLTF
.	TRBV4-2	.	17	TRBJ1-1	TGTGCCAGCAGCCAAGTAGGGGGTGGGGGAGACTGGACTGAAGCTTTCTTT	CASSQVGGGGDWTEAFF
.	TRBV11-3	.	13	TRBJ2-1	TGTGCCAGCAGCTTAAACAGGTACAATGAGCAGTTCTTC	CASSLNRYNEQFF
.	TRBV7-6	once	16	TRBJ2-5	TGTGCCAGCAGCTTAGACTTGGGACACGGCCAAGAGACCCAGTACTTC	CASSLDLGHGQETQYF
TRBD1	TRBV5-1	.	18	TRBJ2-1	TGCGCCAGCAGCCCGAGAGTTGTAGGGACAGGGGGCTACAATGAGCAGTTCTTC	CASSPRVVGTGGYNEQFF
TRBD1	TRBV12-3/TRBV12-4	.	13	TRBJ2-3	TGTGCCAGCAACAGACAGGGGACAGATACGCAGTATTTT	CASNRQGTDTQYF
TRBD1	TRBV6-5	once	15	TRBJ1-2	TGTGCCAGCAGTTGGGGGGACAGGGTTGGCTTGGGCTACACCTTC	CASSWGDRVGLGYTF
TRBD2	TRBV7-8	.	14	TRBJ2-7	TGTGCCAGCACTCGGATAGCGGGAGGGTACGAGCAGTACTTC	CASTRIAGGYEQYF
TRBD2	TRBV3-1/TRBV3-2	.	15	TRBJ2-1	TGTGCCAGCAGCCCTCTAGCGGGAGGAGGATATGAGCAGTTCTTC	CASSPLAGGGYEQFF
.	TRBV7-9	.	15	TRBJ1-1	TGTGCCAGCAGCTTAGACGGTAACAGGAACACTGAAGCTTTCTTT	CASSLDGNRNTEAFF
TRBD2	TRBV11-2	.	15	TRBJ2-7	TGTGCCAGCAGCAAAATAGCGGGAGGGGCCTACGAGCAGTACTTC	CASSKIAGGAYEQYF
.	TRBV14	.	15	TRBJ2-7	TGTGCCAGCAGCCGGGGCCCAGCCGCGATGTACGAGCAGTACTTC	CASSRGPAAMYEQYF
TRBD1	TRBV5-8	.	17	TRBJ2-6	TGTGCCAGCAGCACCGGGACAGGGACCCTCCTGGCCAACGTCCTGACTTTC	CASSTGTGTLLANVLTF
TRBD1	TRBV19	.	15	TRBJ2-7	TGTGCCAGTAGGTTACTCGGGACAGGGCCTGGGGAGCAGTACTTC	CASRLLGTGPGEQYF
TRBD2	TRBV7-6	.	15	TRBJ2-1	TGTGCCAGCAACCCCGCTAGCGGGAGCTACAATGAGCAGTTCTTC	CASNPASGSYNEQFF
TRBD2	TRBV4-1	.	15	TRBJ2-7	TGCGCCAGCAGCCAAGATCTAGCGGGAGGTCGCGAGCAGTACTTC	CASSQDLAGGREQYF
.	TRBV16	.	16	TRBJ1-2	TGTGCCAGCAGCCATACGGACAGTTTGGGAGCTGGTGGCTACACCTTC	CASSHTDSLGAGGYTF
.	TRBV6-6	.	15	TRBJ1-1	TGTGCCAGCAGTCAGTACAGGGAGCCGAACACTGAAGCTTTCTTT	CASSQYREPNTEAFF
TRBD2	TRBV2	.	15	TRBJ2-7	TGTGCCAGCAGTGAATTGGGACTAGCGGGAGCCGAGCAGTACTTC	CASSELGLAGAEQYF
TRBD2	TRBV7-9	.	15	TRBJ2-3	TGTGCCAGCAGCTTAGAGGCGGGAGAGGGAGATACGCAGTATTTT	CASSLEAGEGDTQYF
TRBD2	TRBV30	.	15	TRBJ2-5	TGTGCCTGGAGTGTACTCGGGAGGGACCCGGGGACCCAGTACTTC	CAWSVLGRDPGTQYF